This T cell receptor (beta chain) was observed in a study of CD8 T cells in Susac syndrome. RNA was extracted with the RNeasy kit, and a quantity of 0.5 to 1 ug was reverse transcribed using random hexamers. With immunoSEQ multiplex PCR, TCR beta CDR3 was amplified across 54 Vbeta and 13 Jbeta. MiXCR, applied by TCRdb to the immunoSEQ multiplex PCR reads, yields one record per CDR3 protein. Among under 550,000 distinct CDR3 sequences listed, approximately 89% were seen once. V was clipped by 7 bases and J by 0 bases, with 10 bases between them. Germline V lookup: CDR1 MDHEN, CDR2 SYDVKM. This CDR3 region has 14 residues. To note about this clonotype: The target antigen is unknown.

Study conclusions and caveats: Individuals included in the TCR sequencing and HLA analysis were acknowledged by the study to be relatively few in number.

Material for sequencing was CD8+ T cells from PBMCs. The source of this sequence is a human donor with multiple sclerosis. The V call is TRBV28, the J call TRBJ1-3, with D possibly TRBD1 on 5 matching bases. The CDR3 DNA sequence: TGTGCCAGCATAGGGGATAGCTCTGGAAACACCATATATTTT. Translation gives CASIGDSSGNTIYF.